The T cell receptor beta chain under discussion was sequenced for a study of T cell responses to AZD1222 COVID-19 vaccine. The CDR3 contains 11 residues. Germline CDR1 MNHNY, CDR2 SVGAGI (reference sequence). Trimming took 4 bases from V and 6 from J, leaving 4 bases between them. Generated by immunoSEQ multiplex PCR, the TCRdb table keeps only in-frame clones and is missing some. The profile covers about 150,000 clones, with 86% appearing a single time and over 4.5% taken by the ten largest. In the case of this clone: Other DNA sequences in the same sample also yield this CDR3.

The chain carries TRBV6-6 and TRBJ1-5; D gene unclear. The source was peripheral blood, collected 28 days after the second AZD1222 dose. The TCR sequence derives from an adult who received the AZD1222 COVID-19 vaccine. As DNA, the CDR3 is TGTGCCAGCAGTTCGGGTCAGCCCCAGCATTTT. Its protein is CASSSGQPQHF.